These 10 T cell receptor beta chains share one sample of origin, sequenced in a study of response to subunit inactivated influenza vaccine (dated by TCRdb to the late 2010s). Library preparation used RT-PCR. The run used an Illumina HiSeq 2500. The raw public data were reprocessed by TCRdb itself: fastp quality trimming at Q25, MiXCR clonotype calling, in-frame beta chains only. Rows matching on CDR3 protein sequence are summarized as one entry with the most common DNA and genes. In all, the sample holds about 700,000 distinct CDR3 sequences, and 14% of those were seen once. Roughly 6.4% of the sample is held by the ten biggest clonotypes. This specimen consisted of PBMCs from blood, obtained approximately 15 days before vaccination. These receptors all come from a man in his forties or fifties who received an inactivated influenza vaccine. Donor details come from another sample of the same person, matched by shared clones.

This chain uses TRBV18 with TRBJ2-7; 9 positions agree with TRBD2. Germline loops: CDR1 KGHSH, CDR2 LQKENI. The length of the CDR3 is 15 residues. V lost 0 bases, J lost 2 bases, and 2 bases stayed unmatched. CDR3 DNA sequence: TGTGCCAGCTCACCACCAGCGGGAGGCCCCTACGAGCAGTACTTC. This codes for CASSPPAGGPYEQYF. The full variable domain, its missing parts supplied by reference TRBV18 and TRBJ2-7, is NAGVMQNPRHLVRRRGQEARLRCSPMKGHSHVYWYRQLPEEGLKFMVYLQKENIIDESGMPKERFSAEFPKEGPSILRIQQVVRGDSAAYFCASSPPAGGPYEQYFGPGTRLTVT.

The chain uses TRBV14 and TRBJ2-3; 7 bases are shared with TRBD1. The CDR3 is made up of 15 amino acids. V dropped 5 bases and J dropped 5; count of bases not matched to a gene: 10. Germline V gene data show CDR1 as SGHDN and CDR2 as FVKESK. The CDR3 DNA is TGTGCCAGCAGCTTTCGAGGGGGCTTTGGAGATACGCAGTATTTT. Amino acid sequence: CASSFRGGFGDTQYF.

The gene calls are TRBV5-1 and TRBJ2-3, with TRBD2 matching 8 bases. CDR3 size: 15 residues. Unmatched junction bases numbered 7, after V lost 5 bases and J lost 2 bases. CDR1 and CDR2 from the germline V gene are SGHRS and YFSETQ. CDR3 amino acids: CASRGGGLATDTQYF. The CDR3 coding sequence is TGCGCCAGCAGGGGCGGCGGACTAGCCACAGATACGCAGTATTTT. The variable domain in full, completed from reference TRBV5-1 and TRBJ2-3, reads KAGVTQTPRYLIKTRGQQVTLSCSPISGHRSVSWYQQTPGQGLQFLFEYFSETQRNKGNFPGRFSGRQFSNSRSEMNVSTLELGDSALYLCASRGGGLATDTQYFGPGTRLTVL.

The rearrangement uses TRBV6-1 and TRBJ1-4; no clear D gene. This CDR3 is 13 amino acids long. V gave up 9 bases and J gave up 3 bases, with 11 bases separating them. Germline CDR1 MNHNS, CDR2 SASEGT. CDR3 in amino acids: CASRPTANEKLFF. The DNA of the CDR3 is TGTGCCAGTAGACCAACAGCTAATGAAAAACTGTTTTTT.

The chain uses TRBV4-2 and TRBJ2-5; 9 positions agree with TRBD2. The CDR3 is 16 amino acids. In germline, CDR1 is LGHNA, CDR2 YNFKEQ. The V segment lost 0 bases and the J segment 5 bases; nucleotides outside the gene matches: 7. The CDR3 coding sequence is TGTGCCAGCAGCCAAGAACCTAGCGGGGATCCCGAGACCCAGTACTTC. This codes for CASSQEPSGDPETQYF.

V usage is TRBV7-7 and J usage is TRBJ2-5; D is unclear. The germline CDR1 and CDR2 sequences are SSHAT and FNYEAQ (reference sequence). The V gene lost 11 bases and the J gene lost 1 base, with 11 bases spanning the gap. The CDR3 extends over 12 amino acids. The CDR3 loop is CAAAAIQETQYF. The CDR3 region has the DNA TGTGCCGCCGCGGCTATCCAAGAGACCCAGTACTTC.

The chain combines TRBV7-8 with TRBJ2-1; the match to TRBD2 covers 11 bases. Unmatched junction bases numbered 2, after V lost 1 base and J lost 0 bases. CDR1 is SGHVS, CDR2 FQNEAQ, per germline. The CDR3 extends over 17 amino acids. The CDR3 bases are TGTGCCAGCAGCTTAGGGGGACTAGCGGTCTCCTACAATGAGCAGTTCTTC. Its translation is CASSLGGLAVSYNEQFF.

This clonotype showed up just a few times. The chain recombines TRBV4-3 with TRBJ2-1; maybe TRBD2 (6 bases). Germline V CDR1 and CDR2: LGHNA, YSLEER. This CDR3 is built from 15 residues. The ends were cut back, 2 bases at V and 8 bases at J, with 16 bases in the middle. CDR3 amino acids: CASSQNGRDVDEQFF. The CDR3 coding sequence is TGCGCCAGCAGCCAAAACGGGCGGGATGTGGATGAGCAGTTCTTC.

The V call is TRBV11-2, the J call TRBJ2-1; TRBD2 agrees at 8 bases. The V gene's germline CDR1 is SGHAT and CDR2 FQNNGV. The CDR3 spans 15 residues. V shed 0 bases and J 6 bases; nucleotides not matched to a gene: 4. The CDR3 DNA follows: TGTGCCAGCAGCTTAGATACGGGAGGGATCAATGAGCAGTTCTTC. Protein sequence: CASSLDTGGINEQFF.

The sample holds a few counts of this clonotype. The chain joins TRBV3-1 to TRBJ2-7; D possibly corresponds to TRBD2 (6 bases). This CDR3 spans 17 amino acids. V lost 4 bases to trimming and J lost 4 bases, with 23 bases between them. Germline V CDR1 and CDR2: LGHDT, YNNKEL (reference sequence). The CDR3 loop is CASSPKETSAGFYEQYF. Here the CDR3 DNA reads TGTGCCAGCAGCCCTAAAGAGACTTCCGCGGGGTTTTACGAGCAGTACTTC.